This record covers a single TCR beta chain. Its cognate antigen is unknown. Germline-derived CDR1 and CDR2 are SGDLS and YYNGEE. Trimming left V 4 bases short and J 1 base short, with 11 bases between. This CDR3 region has 14 residues. These data come from a study of T cell responses to AZD1222 COVID-19 vaccine. Study summary: Second-dose intervals of approximately 4 or approximately 12 weeks were pooled. Study findings and constraints: Only six or seven AZD1222 recipients tested seropositive at baseline. The donor group comprised mostly white British people and more females; the analysis possibly underestimated clonal diversity.

Data came from immunoSEQ multiplex PCR; TCRdb stores just in-frame clones and leaves some out. The sample lists roughly 120,000 clones, about 90% occurring once. The sample here was peripheral blood, taken on day 0 of AZD1222 vaccination. This sequence was found in an adult in good health. V is TRBV9 and J is TRBJ2-5, with D possibly being TRBD1 (6 bases). CDR3 region: CASSLGTLQETQYF. CDR3 DNA sequence: TGTGCCAGCAGCCTCGGGACACTCCAAGAGACCCAGTACTTC.